This TCR beta chain originates from a study of T cells in localized non-small cell lung cancer. Study-wide results and limits: Maximal T cell clonality occurred in uninvolved adjacent lung, with tumor ranking below it. There were a median roughly 60 of the top 100 tumor clones appearing in adjacent lung. Since sequencing was restricted to only one region of the tumor, intratumor heterogeneity remains a possibility. Those with higher blood T cell density had longer overall survival.

This clone was seen just once. As yet, its antigen is unknown. This CDR3 comprises 13 residues. Germline assignment: CDR1 SGDLS and CDR2 YYNGEE. Trimming cost V 4 bases and J 0 bases, with 7 bases left between them. Libraries were prepared by immunoSEQ multiplex PCR; TCRdb keeps only in-frame clonotypes and omits some of them. The repertoire has around 28,000 clones, 90% to 95% of them found once; the top ten carry 0.73%. The receptor comes from a woman between 35 and 75 years old with stage I lung adenocarcinoma. The specimen comprised peripheral blood, sampled before any cancer treatment. This chain connects TRBV9 to TRBJ1-1, with a possible D match to TRBD1 (6 bases). The CDR3 sequence is CASSRGMNTEAFF. As DNA, the CDR3 is TGTGCCAGCAGCAGGGGGATGAACACTGAAGCTTTCTTT.